Listed below are T cell receptor beta chains from one sample, sequenced in a study of cytomegalovirus exposure and HLA in healthy donors. Sequencing used immunoSEQ multiplex PCR; TCRdb keeps in-frame clones, though not all of them. In the table there are around 100,000 clones, 81% of which are singletons. The sequencing input was PBMCs. These receptors all stem from a woman aged 70-85 years in good health and CMV-seropositive. Both conserved end residues are part of each CDR3. A D gene is named only where the DNA matches it firmly. Rows may omit the clone size; those that give it use once, few, many or a size class.

cdr3_length	clone_size	j_call	v_call	d_call	cdr3_aa	cdr3_nt
16	-	TRBJ1-5	TRBV6-5	TRBD1	CASSSAGTDSNQPQHF	TGTGCCAGCAGTTCCGCCGGGACAGACAGCAATCAGCCCCAGCATTTT
18	-	TRBJ2-1	TRBV5-1	TRBD2	CASSLGTSHLREVNEQFF	TGCGCCAGCAGCCTCGGGACTAGCCACTTACGGGAGGTCAATGAGCAGTTCTTC
17	-	TRBJ2-1	TRBV21-1	-	CASSKTGKRGEKNEQFF	TGTGCCAGCAGCAAAACTGGGAAAAGGGGTGAAAAAAATGAGCAGTTCTTC
15	many	TRBJ2-1	TRBV19	-	CASSTSRSGHNEQFF	TGTGCCAGTAGTACTTCTCGTAGCGGACACAATGAGCAGTTCTTC
17	-	TRBJ2-1	TRBV7-2	-	CASSLSGGPQKVDEQFF	TGTGCCAGCAGCCTAAGTGGAGGGCCCCAGAAGGTGGATGAGCAGTTCTTC
12	-	TRBJ2-3	TRBV28	TRBD2	CASKSGGDTQYF	TGTGCCAGCAAGTCGGGAGGAGATACGCAGTATTTT
16	-	TRBJ2-2	TRBV19	-	CASSIAGTPRTGELFF	TGTGCCAGTAGTATAGCCGGGACTCCCCGGACCGGGGAGCTGTTTTTT
15	-	TRBJ2-3	TRBV7-2	TRBD2	CASSLGRGRLDTQYF	TGTGCCAGCAGCTTAGGGCGCGGGAGACTAGATACGCAGTATTTT
14	-	TRBJ1-5	TRBV19	TRBD1	CASIRTGDNQPQHF	TGTGCCAGTATAAGGACAGGGGACAATCAGCCCCAGCATTTT
15	-	TRBJ2-5	TRBV28	-	CASSTGTLGQETQYF	TGTGCCAGCAGTACCGGGACACTTGGTCAAGAGACCCAGTACTTC
14	-	TRBJ2-1	TRBV19	-	CASSIAGRRDEQFF	TGTGCCAGTAGTATAGCGGGGCGGAGGGATGAGCAGTTCTTC
13	-	TRBJ1-2	TRBV18	-	CASSPTREYGYTF	TGTGCCAGCTCACCAACCAGGGAATATGGCTACACCTTC
15	-	TRBJ2-1	TRBV7-2	-	CASSGIRDIDNEQFF	TGTGCCAGCAGCGGTATTCGGGACATCGATAATGAGCAGTTCTTC